This T cell receptor beta chain was captured by sequencing in a study of T cell responses to AZD1222 COVID-19 vaccine. Study information: Doses given second, at about 4 or about 12 weeks, were pooled. Study results and limitations: In a largely white British group with more females than males, clonal diversity was possibly underestimated. Spike-wide vaccine-associated CD4 TCRs dominated at 160-218 and 743-854. Spike-specific TCR breadth and depth rose after two AZD1222 doses.

Libraries were prepared by immunoSEQ multiplex PCR; TCRdb keeps only in-frame clonotypes and omits some of them. The sample has 99,000 or so clones, approximately 90% seen once. Germline trimming cut 5 bases from V and 4 bases from J; bases unmatched to any gene: 6. The germline gives CDR1 SGHTA, CDR2 FQGNSA. This CDR3 has 14 residues. Remarks on this clone: What it recognizes is unknown.

The receptor was derived from an adult in good health. The sequenced sample was peripheral blood, obtained on day 0 of AZD1222 vaccination. The V and J genes are TRBV7-2 and TRBJ1-1; 8 positions match TRBD1. CDR3 residues: CASSLQGGSTEAFF. CDR3 DNA: TGTGCCAGCAGCCTACAGGGGGGGAGCACTGAAGCTTTCTTT.